Sequencing of this T cell receptor (beta chain) was carried out in a study of CD4 and CD8 cells across lung adenocarcinoma regions. This clonotype was seen ten or more times. CDR1 and CDR2 from the germline V gene are SGHTA and FQGNSA. J was trimmed by 5 bases and V by 4 bases; bases with no gene match: 6. This CDR3 is 14 amino acids long. Donors had localized lung adenocarcinoma, a non-small cell lung cancer. TCRdb called the PCR reads again in MiXCR, with one record for every CDR3 protein. The sample holds 20,000 to 25,000 distinct CDR3 sequences, roughly half seen once. This clonotype was obtained from a male donor with lung adenocarcinoma. The CD4 and CD8 labels of this study may be unreliable. The gene calls are TRBV7-2 and TRBJ2-3; 7 nucleotides agree with TRBD2. The sample taken for sequencing was CD4+ T cells from the center of a lung tumor. The CDR3 sequence is CASSSGLVVDTQYF. CDR3 nucleotides: TGTGCCAGCAGCTCAGGACTAGTTGTAGATACGCAGTATTTT.